Below, 30 T cell receptor beta chains from the same sample are listed, as sequenced in a study of prognosis after radiotherapy for stage I lung cancer. Researchers used two-round multiplex PCR to amplify TCR beta CDR3 starting from genomic DNA. The first PCR round targeted every TRBV and TRBJ gene with specific primers. TCRdb used MiXCR to reprocess the multiplex PCR reads, holding one entry per CDR3 protein. This table has 45,000 to 60,000 distinct CDR3 sequences, about 37% appearing once. The source material was PBMCs, sampled before or after stereotactic body radiation therapy (not recorded which). Receptor source: a donor of 50 years or more with non-small cell lung cancer.

This clonotype occurred many times. The CDR3 DNA is TGTGCCAGCAGTGAAGCCTATGGGGGTTTACCCTACGAGCAGTACTTC. It is translated as CASSEAYGGLPYEQYF. The chain uses TRBV6-1 and TRBJ2-7; D is tentatively TRBD1 or TRBD2 (5 bases each). The germline gives CDR1 MNHNS, CDR2 SASEGT. Trimming took off 0 bases at V and 2 bases at J, with 14 bases between the two ends. This CDR3 spans 16 amino acids.

In this sample, this clonotype turned up many times. The V gene is TRBV11-2, the J gene TRBJ2-7; perhaps TRBD2 as D (5 bases). The V end was cut by 4 bases, the J end by 0 bases, with 13 bases between. This CDR3 comprises 15 residues. Per the germline V gene, CDR1 is SGHAT and CDR2 is FQNNGV. CDR3 DNA: TGTGCCAGCAGCTCCCGAGGAGGTAGCTCCTACGAGCAGTACTTC. Translation gives CASSSRGGSSYEQYF.

This clonotype was detected many times. One junction end disagrees with the germline gene, perhaps due to a read error. The chain couples TRBV4-2 to TRBJ2-5; D is uncertain. CDR3 length equals 15 residues. CDR1 LGHNA and CDR2 YNFKEQ come from the germline V gene. Here the CDR3 DNA reads TGTGCCAGCAGCCCGAGGAGAGACACCATAGAGGCCCAGTACTTC. Protein: CASSPRRDTIEAQYF.

This clonotype was recorded many times. The V and J genes are TRBV20-1 and TRBJ2-2, with TRBD1 identical over 7 bases. J was trimmed by 1 base and V by 0 bases; bases with no gene match: 5. The CDR3 spans 16 residues. In germline, CDR1 is DFQATT, CDR2 SNEGSKA (reference sequence). The CDR3 sequence is CSARDPRTGNTGELFF. CDR3 nucleotide sequence: TGCAGTGCTAGAGACCCGCGGACAGGGAACACCGGGGAGCTGTTTTTT.

With respect to this clonotype: This could be a read error, since a much larger clone is one nucleotide away. The gene calls are TRBV9 and TRBJ1-5; a weak D match, TRBD1 (5 bases). The CDR3 consists of 15 residues. Trimming shortened V by 2 bases and J by 5 bases, and 14 bases separated the two germline ends. Germline-derived CDR1 and CDR2 are SGDLS and YYNGEE. DNA for the CDR3: TGTGCCAGCAGCGTCGGGGGGGTGCCCCATCAGCCCCAGCATTTT. The encoded protein is CASSVGGVPHQPQHF.

The chain couples TRBV20-1 to TRBJ2-7; D might be TRBD2 (6 bases). V was cut by 5 bases and J by 7 bases, with 21 bases left in between. Germline-derived CDR1 and CDR2 are DFQATT and SNEGSKA (reference sequence). This CDR3 contains 14 residues. CDR3 sequence reads: CSAPRETGVQEQYF. The DNA for the CDR3 is TGCAGTGCTCCAAGAGAAACGGGGGTCCAGGAGCAGTACTTC.

As concerns this clonotype: A much larger clonotype is one base distant, so this may be a read error. This rearrangement joins TRBV24-1 to TRBJ2-3; no reliable D call. V shed 6 bases and J shed 14 bases, with 14 bases lying between them. This CDR3 has 11 amino acids. Germline V gene lookup returns CDR1 KGHDR and CDR2 SFDVKD. The CDR3: CATSYNRNLYF. CDR3 DNA: TGTGCCACCAGTTATAATAGGAATCTGTATTTT.

This clonotype was counted ten times or more. The chain couples TRBV4-3 to TRBJ1-2; D gene ambiguous. The ends were cut back, 0 bases at V and 7 bases at J, with 15 bases in the middle. In germline, CDR1 is LGHNA, CDR2 YSLEER. The CDR3 covers 15 residues. The CDR3 DNA sequence: TGCGCCAGCAGCCAAGAACAAAGAGGGCCCTTTGGCTACACCTTC. It specifies CASSQEQRGPFGYTF.

This clonotype was seen ten or more times. The rearrangement links TRBV30 to TRBJ2-5, with D possibly being TRBD2 (5 bases). CDR3 size: 13 residues. The V and J ends lost 5 bases and 0 bases respectively, with 10 bases between them. CDR1 and CDR2 (germline): GTSNPN, SVGIG (reference sequence). This CDR3 reads CAWGGKDQETQYF. DNA of the CDR3: TGTGCCTGGGGAGGAAAAGACCAAGAGACCCAGTACTTC. The variable domain in full, completed from reference TRBV30 and TRBJ2-5, reads SQTIHQWPATLVQPVGSPLSLECTVEGTSNPNLYWYRQAAGRGLQLLFYSVGIGQISSEVPQNLSASRPQDRQFILSSKKLLLSDSGFYLCAWGGKDQETQYFGPGTRLLVL.

This clonotype has only a few counts. The chain combines TRBV5-4 with TRBJ2-1; D is unclear. V was pared by 0 bases and J by 0 bases, with 13 bases between. Germline CDR1 and CDR2: SGHNT and YYREEE (reference sequence). The CDR3 sequence is 17 residues long. The CDR3 sequence is CASSLATALSSYNEQFF. DNA of the CDR3: TGTGCCAGCAGCTTGGCCACAGCCCTTAGCTCCTACAATGAGCAGTTCTTC.

This clonotype was seen ten or more times. V and J are TRBV7-6 and TRBJ1-4, with D hard to call. Germline lookup yields CDR1 SGHVS and CDR2 FNYEAQ. V gave up 5 bases and J gave up 8 bases, with 9 bases separating them. This CDR3 is 12 amino acids long. CDR3 in amino acids: CASSRWQEKLFF. For the CDR3, the DNA is TGTGCCAGCAGCCGCTGGCAGGAAAAACTGTTTTTT.

This clonotype has at least ten counts. The rearrangement uses TRBV20-1 and TRBJ2-3; TRBD2 agrees at 9 bases. V trimming: 8 bases; J trimming: 6 bases; junction bases outside the gene matches: 9. This CDR3 is 13 amino acids long. Looked up from germline, CDR1 is DFQATT and CDR2 is SNEGSKA (reference sequence). CDR3 nucleotide sequence: TGCAGTTCCTCTAGCGGGGCGAGGGATACGCAGTATTTT. Translating it yields CSSSSGARDTQYF.

About this clonotype itself: A much larger clone is a single base away; this may be a read error. The chain recombines TRBV10-3 with TRBJ1-1; D is ambiguous. Germline-derived CDR1 and CDR2 are ENHRY and SYGVKD. The V gene lost 0 bases and the J gene lost 7 bases, with 6 bases spanning the gap. CDR3 size: 12 residues. The CDR3 sequence is CAISESGFEAFF. CDR3 nucleotides: TGTGCCATCAGTGAGTCAGGGTTTGAAGCTTTCTTT.

Note on this clonotype: A far bigger clonotype differs at one base, so this is likely a read error. The chain combines TRBV5-1 with TRBJ2-5; perhaps TRBD2 as D (6 bases). The last part of the DNA fits TRBJ2-1 better; the J call may be wrong. This CDR3 is 15 amino acids long. The germline gives CDR1 SGHRS, CDR2 YFSETQ. CDR3 protein: CASSLYPARGNEQFF. The CDR3 nucleotides read TGCGCCAGCAGCTTGTATCCCGCTCGGGGGAATGAGCAGTTCTTC.

Points on this clonotype: A much larger clone lies a single base off, so this may be a read error. This chain uses TRBV25-1 with TRBJ1-5; a possible D gene is TRBD1 (5 bases). The germline V gene has CDR1 MGHDK and CDR2 SYGVNS. The length of the CDR3 is 13 residues. The CDR3, as DNA: TGTGCCAGCAGTGAACGGGGGAATCATCCCCAGCATTTT. Protein product: CASSERGNHPQHF.

The sample holds many counts of this clonotype. The genes are TRBV3-1 and TRBJ1-1, with D maybe TRBD1 (5 bases). CDR3 length: 14 residues. Germline CDR1 is LGHDT and CDR2 is YNNKEL (reference sequence). The ends were cut back, 3 bases at V and 1 base at J, with 9 bases in the middle. CDR3: CASSQGGRNTEAFF. CDR3 nucleotide sequence: TGTGCCAGCAGCCAGGGGGGACGGAACACTGAAGCTTTCTTT.

This clonotype was seen a single time. A much larger clone differs from this one at a single base, so this may be a read error. The chain recombines TRBV7-9 with TRBJ2-5, with 7 bases identical to TRBD1. The J segment lost 5 bases and the V segment lost 6 bases, leaving 9 bases of the junction unmatched. Per germline, CDR1 SEHNR and CDR2 FQNEAQ (reference sequence). This CDR3 has 14 amino acids. In DNA, the CDR3 is TGTGCCAGCAGATGGGACAGTGGACGGGAGACCCAGTACTTC. Translation gives CASRWDSGRETQYF.

The V call is TRBV2, the J call TRBJ2-5, with D hard to call. V was shortened by 6 bases and J by 2 bases, with 10 bases between the two germline ends. The CDR3 consists of 13 residues. The germline V gene has CDR1 SNHLY and CDR2 FYNNEI. CDR3 protein: CASRNTEQETQYF. CDR3 nucleotides: TGTGCCAGCAGAAACACAGAACAAGAGACCCAGTACTTC.

Concerning this clonotype itself: Compared with germline, one end of the junction differs, possibly owing to a read error. This chain uses TRBV20-1 with TRBJ2-2; 10 bases fit TRBD2. The CDR3 runs 16 residues. The germline gives CDR1 DFQATT, CDR2 SNEGSKA (reference sequence). CDR3 amino acids: CSARWSSGRGTVELFF. The DNA for the CDR3 is TGCAGTGCTAGATGGTCTAGCGGGAGAGGAACCGTGGAGCTGTTTTTT.

Of note for this clonotype: A far larger clone is off by one base, so a read error is likely. V gene TRBV6-4 combines with J gene TRBJ1-2, with unresolved D. CDR3 length equals 12 residues. V lost 6 bases and J 0 bases, leaving 5 bases between the germline ends. Looked up from germline, CDR1 is MRHNA and CDR2 is SNTAGT. The CDR3 sequence: CASRSANYGYTF. DNA for the CDR3: TGTGCCAGCAGGTCAGCTAACTATGGCTACACCTTC.

This clonotype has ten or more counts. The rearrangement links TRBV19 to TRBJ1-5, with D tentatively TRBD1 (5 bases). CDR3 size: 16 residues. Trimming shortened V by 5 bases and J by 2 bases, and 16 bases separated the two germline ends. Germline values: CDR1 LNHDA, CDR2 SQIVND (reference sequence). The CDR3 reads CASSPRRGNGNQPQHF. For the CDR3, the DNA is TGTGCCAGTAGTCCGCGCCGGGGGAATGGCAATCAGCCCCAGCATTTT.

V usage is TRBV28 and J usage is TRBJ1-1; the D is unclear. The germline V and J ends were trimmed by 6 bases and 7 bases, with 12 bases remaining between them. This CDR3 has 12 residues. The germline gives CDR1 MDHEN, CDR2 SYDVKM. CDR3 in DNA: TGTGCCAGCAGCAGGACCGGACTTGAAGCTTTCTTT. Translating it yields CASSRTGLEAFF. Using reference TRBV28 and TRBJ1-1 for the parts outside the CDR3, the full variable domain is DVKVTQSSRYLVKRTGEKVFLECVQDMDHENMFWYRQDPGLGLRLIYFSYDVKMKEKGDIPEGYSVSREKKERFSLILESASTNQTSMYLCASSRTGLEAFFGQGTRLTVV.

The chain combines TRBV20-1 with TRBJ1-3; no clear D. There are 14 residues in the CDR3. The V gene's germline CDR1 is DFQATT and CDR2 SNEGSKA (reference sequence). V was pared by 5 bases and J by 7 bases, with 18 bases between. CDR3 DNA sequence: TGCAGTGCTCTAGACTGGCCGAGCGGTAACACCATATATTTT. This codes for CSALDWPSGNTIYF.

Many counts were recorded for this clonotype. The CDR3 loop is CASSLTSGTGTGELFF. In DNA form, the CDR3 reads TGTGCCAGCAGTTTGACTAGCGGGACAGGTACCGGGGAGCTGTTTTTT. The chain has TRBV12-3 or TRBV12-4 and TRBJ2-2, with 11 bases aligning to TRBD2. V shed 3 bases and J 5 bases; nucleotides not matched to a gene: 5. There are 16 residues in the CDR3.

This clonotype was observed once. The V gene is TRBV12-5, the J gene TRBJ2-3, with 7 bases that match TRBD1. TRBJ1-5 matches the DNA end more closely, so the J call is doubtful. This CDR3 has 15 amino acids. Germline CDR1 LGHNT, CDR2 FRNRAP. The DNA for the CDR3 is TGTGCTAGTCTAAGGGGGCATATAATCACAGATACGCAGCATTTT. This translates into CASLRGHIITDTQHF.

Concerning this clonotype itself: This may be a read error, as it is one base from a much larger clone. The genes are TRBV19 and TRBJ2-7; 10 positions match TRBD2. CDR1 and CDR2 (germline): LNHDA, SQIVND (reference sequence). The length of the CDR3 is 14 residues. CDR3 sequence reads: CASTVAGGSYGQYF. CDR3 DNA sequence: TGTGCCAGTACTGTAGCGGGAGGTTCCTACGGGCAGTACTTC.

In DNA, the CDR3 is TGTGCCTACACCGGCGGGTTCACAAAAAATGAGCAGTTCTTC. Its protein is CAYTGGFTKNEQFF. The rearrangement joins TRBV2 to TRBJ2-1; a possible D gene is TRBD2 (5 bases). CDR1 SNHLY and CDR2 FYNNEI come from the germline V gene. The CDR3 has 14 amino acids. Trimming removed 11 bases at V and 7 bases at J, with 21 bases between.

Comment on this clonotype: Mismatch with germline at one junction end may stem from a read error. The chain couples TRBV9 to TRBJ2-2; TRBD2 might be the D (6 bases). Germline V gene data show CDR1 as SGDLS and CDR2 as YYNGEE. The CDR3 contains 17 residues. In DNA, the CDR3 is TGTGCCAGCAGCGTCGCCCCCGTCGGTGGAGGAGGCGGGGAGCCGTTTTTT. It specifies CASSVAPVGGGGGEPFF.

The chain joins TRBV9 to TRBJ2-5; unclear D gene. The CDR3 loop spans 15 amino acids. Trimming cost V 3 bases and J 4 bases, with 16 bases left between them. Looked up from germline, CDR1 is SGDLS and CDR2 is YYNGEE. In nucleotides, the CDR3 is TGTGCCAGCAGCGCAGCCGTAGCTAGAGGAGAGACCCAGTACTTC. Translated, it gives CASSAAVARGETQYF.

Many counts were recorded for this clonotype. This sequence joins TRBV20-1 and TRBJ2-7, with 14 bases identical to TRBD2. Trimming removed 6 bases from V and 5 bases from J; junction bases left unmatched: 6. The CDR3 length is 14 residues. The germline V gene encodes CDR1 DFQATT and CDR2 SNEGSKA (reference sequence). The CDR3 loop is CSAGTSGSFDEQYF. The CDR3 nucleotides are TGCAGTGCAGGGACTAGCGGGAGTTTCGACGAGCAGTACTTC.